This T cell receptor (beta chain) was obtained from a study of T cells in localized non-small cell lung cancer. The data were produced by immunoSEQ multiplex PCR, yet TCRdb's version contains in-frame clones alone and is incomplete. The sample yields around 130,000 clones, more than 70% seen once. Looked up from germline, CDR1 is GTSNPN and CDR2 is SVGIG (reference sequence). The CDR3 covers 12 residues. The V gene lost 3 bases and the J gene lost 5 bases, with 11 bases spanning the gap. This receptor was taken from an older female donor with stage I lung adenocarcinoma. Here the sequenced sample was peripheral blood, taken before any cancer treatment. V is TRBV30 and J is TRBJ2-7, with D perhaps being TRBD1 or TRBD2 (5 bases each). This CDR3 is CAWSPGPHEQYF. The CDR3 DNA follows: TGTGCCTGGAGCCCGGGACCTCACGAGCAGTACTTC.